The 25 T cell receptor beta chains below all came from one sample that was sequenced in a study of shared clonotypes between healthy human individuals. Naivety among CD8 cells was defined by CD45RO negativity and positive CCR7 selection, thereby excluding terminally differentiated effector memory CD45RA+ cells. Sequencing used immunoSEQ multiplex PCR; TCRdb keeps in-frame clones, though not all of them. The sample yields 550,000 to 750,000 clones, around 95% seen once. Source material: naive CD8+ T cells sorted from blood. Every receptor here comes from a woman aged 25 to 39 in good health.

The V gene is TRBV28, the J gene TRBJ2-7; no clear D. Germline-derived CDR1 and CDR2 are MDHEN and SYDVKM. The V end was cut by 6 bases, the J end by 5 bases, with 11 bases between. The CDR3 is 12 amino acids. This chain's CDR3 is CASSPGFNEQYF. Here the CDR3 DNA reads TGTGCCAGCAGCCCCGGATTCAACGAGCAGTACTTC.

This clone occurred once. The chain carries TRBV6-4 and TRBJ1-3; D might be TRBD1 (5 bases). The germline CDR1 and CDR2 sequences are MRHNA and SNTAGT. V was cut by 6 bases and J by 0 bases, with 9 bases left in between. CDR3 length equals 14 residues. The CDR3 DNA reads TGTGCCAGCAGGGGGGACTTCTCTGGAAACACCATATATTTT. This codes for CASRGDFSGNTIYF.

The V and J genes are TRBV14 and TRBJ2-1, with D hard to call. This CDR3 region has 15 residues. V was trimmed by 0 bases and J by 3 bases, leaving 9 bases between them. Germline loops: CDR1 SGHDN, CDR2 FVKESK. CDR3 protein: CASSQDPGYYNEQFF. In DNA form, the CDR3 reads TGTGCCAGCAGCCAAGACCCCGGGTACTACAATGAGCAGTTCTTC. The full variable domain, in which reference TRBV14 and TRBJ2-1 provide the parts outside the CDR3, is EAGVTQFPSHSVIEKGQTVTLRCDPISGHDNLYWYRRVMGKEIKFLLHFVKESKQDESGMPNNRFLAERTGGTYSTLKVQPAELEDSGVYFCASSQDPGYYNEQFFGPGTRLTVL.

The DNA for the CDR3 is TGCGCCAGCAGCCCTGACTCGCGGGAGAAAGGATACAATGAGCAGTTCTTC. Protein: CASSPDSREKGYNEQFF. The J gene is TRBJ2-1, the V gene TRBV5-1; 7 nucleotides align to TRBD2. In germline, CDR1 is SGHRS, CDR2 YFSETQ. The trim removed 4 bases at V and 4 bases at J, leaving 14 bases unmatched. There are 17 residues in the CDR3.

This clone was counted a single time. The V gene is TRBV7-8, the J gene TRBJ2-7; 7 positions match TRBD2. Germline V gene sequence: CDR1 SGHVS, CDR2 FQNEAQ. Germline trimming cut 1 base from V and 3 bases from J; bases unmatched to any gene: 15. The CDR3 has 18 amino acids. This chain's CDR3 is CASSLDPGGRARGYEQYF. The CDR3 DNA reads as TGTGCCAGCAGCTTAGATCCTGGGGGGAGGGCCCGCGGCTACGAGCAGTACTTC.

The chain links TRBV28 to TRBJ2-1; a possible D gene is TRBD2 (6 bases). From germline, CDR1 is MDHEN and CDR2 SYDVKM. V lost 6 bases to trimming and J lost 0 bases, with 18 bases between them. The CDR3 length is 17 residues. In DNA form, the CDR3 reads TGTGCCAGCAGCCCACAGGTAGGCGGGGACTCCTACAATGAGCAGTTCTTC. Encoded protein: CASSPQVGGDSYNEQFF.

This chain connects TRBV5-1 to TRBJ2-5; D ambiguous. With the DNA end fitting TRBJ2-7 better, the J assignment may be wrong. CDR3 size: 14 residues. In germline, CDR1 is SGHRS, CDR2 YFSETQ. The CDR3 DNA follows: TGCGCCAGCAGCTTGGACAAGAGCTCCTACGAGCAGTACTTC. Protein sequence: CASSLDKSSYEQYF.

The chain combines TRBV4-2 with TRBJ1-3; 10 bases line up with TRBD1. This CDR3 region has 15 residues. Per germline, CDR1 LGHNA and CDR2 YNFKEQ. Losses at the gene ends were 4 bases for V and 4 bases for J; bases not matched to a gene: 4. In nucleotides, the CDR3 is TGTGCCAGCAGCCCGACAGGGGGCTGGGGAAACACCATATATTTT. Translating gives CASSPTGGWGNTIYF.

This clone was picked up one time. CDR3 residues: CASSLKLTPDGYTF. The CDR3, as DNA: TGTGCCAGCAGTTTAAAACTCACGCCGGACGGCTACACCTTC. The genes are TRBV27 and TRBJ1-2, with no clear D. This CDR3 region has 14 residues. The germline gives CDR1 MNHEY, CDR2 SMNVEV (reference sequence). V dropped 2 bases and J dropped 8 bases, with 15 bases sitting between them.

The chain recombines TRBV21-1 with TRBJ1-1. TRBV21-1 is an annotated pseudogene. This CDR3 has 14 amino acids. The CDR3 sequence: CATEHEGWSTEAFF. CDR3 DNA sequence: TGTGCCACCGAACATGAGGGCTGGAGCACTGAAGCTTTCTTT.

The genes are TRBV4-2 and TRBJ2-5; 8 bases match TRBD1. The J call is doubtful: the DNA matches TRBJ2-7 better. There are 14 residues in the CDR3. Per germline, CDR1 LGHNA and CDR2 YNFKEQ. The chain's CDR3 is CASSHGQGSYEQYF. The CDR3 DNA sequence: TGTGCCAGCAGTCACGGACAGGGCTCCTACGAGCAGTACTTC.

The CDR3 spells CASSQDPPGGENTEAFF. As DNA, the CDR3 is TGTGCCAGCAGCCAAGATCCCCCAGGGGGGGAAAACACTGAAGCTTTCTTT. The chain employs TRBV4-2 and TRBJ1-1, with 7 positions matching TRBD1. Germline-derived CDR1 and CDR2 are LGHNA and YNFKEQ. The CDR3 length is 17 residues. Trimming cost V 0 bases and J 2 bases; bases outside gene matches: 9.

This chain connects TRBV9 to TRBJ2-5; 7 bases agree with TRBD1. The trim removed 3 bases at V and 11 bases at J, leaving 19 bases unmatched. The CDR3 is 16 residues long. The V gene's germline CDR1 is SGDLS and CDR2 YYNGEE. The CDR3 sequence is CASSGPTGESSAEQYF. CDR3 sequence (DNA): TGTGCCAGCAGCGGGCCAACAGGGGAGTCATCAGCAGAGCAGTACTTC.

This rearrangement joins TRBV6-6 to TRBJ2-1, with TRBD2 matching 7 bases. The germline CDR1 and CDR2 sequences are MNHNY and SVGAGI (reference sequence). Trimming removed 2 bases from V and 8 bases from J; junction bases left unmatched: 0. The CDR3 sequence is 12 residues long. This CDR3 is CASSYLADEQFF. CDR3 nucleotide sequence: TGTGCCAGCAGTTACCTAGCGGATGAGCAGTTCTTC.

The rearrangement links TRBV4-2 to TRBJ2-1, with D possibly TRBD2 on 6 matching bases. The germline V gene encodes CDR1 LGHNA and CDR2 YNFKEQ. The CDR3 loop spans 17 amino acids. Deletions cut 0 bases from V and 5 bases from J, with 17 bases between. The CDR3 sequence is CASSQDEAGLKHNEQFF. The CDR3 DNA is TGTGCCAGCAGCCAAGATGAGGCGGGGCTTAAACACAATGAGCAGTTCTTC.

V gene TRBV7-9 combines with J gene TRBJ2-5; 8 bases agree with TRBD2. With V trimmed by 5 bases and J by 4 bases, 9 bases remained unmatched. Germline CDR1 is SEHNR and CDR2 is FQNEAQ (reference sequence). This CDR3 has 15 residues. The CDR3 sequence: CASSRDGREGETQYF. The CDR3 DNA is TGTGCCAGCAGCCGCGACGGGAGGGAAGGAGAGACCCAGTACTTC.

The J gene is TRBJ2-1, the V gene TRBV28; D not resolved. The CDR3 extends over 15 amino acids. V was pared by 3 bases and J by 0 bases, with 9 bases between. Per germline, CDR1 MDHEN and CDR2 SYDVKM. This CDR3 reads CASSFDVSSYNEQFF. The CDR3, as DNA: TGTGCCAGCAGTTTTGATGTGAGCTCCTACAATGAGCAGTTCTTC.

The chain links TRBV4-1 to TRBJ2-5; tentatively, D is TRBD2 (6 bases). Trimming left V 0 bases short and J 5 bases short, with 22 bases between. The CDR3 contains 18 residues. Germline-derived CDR1 and CDR2 are MGHRA and YSYEKL. As DNA, the CDR3 is TGCGCCAGCAGCCAAGAGGGTTACTGGCGGGGCGGGATGGAGACCCAGTACTTC. It encodes CASSQEGYWRGGMETQYF.

This rearrangement joins TRBV27 to TRBJ1-6; 10 bases align to TRBD1. V was pared by 5 bases and J by 11 bases, with 6 bases of the junction left unmatched. The germline CDR1 and CDR2 sequences are MNHEY and SMNVEV (reference sequence). CDR3 length equals 14 residues. In nucleotides, the CDR3 is TGTGCCAGCAGTGTGGGACAGGGGTATCCACCCCTCCACTTT. As protein: CASSVGQGYPPLHF.

The J gene is TRBJ1-4, the V gene TRBV9; the D is unclear. V was shortened by 6 bases and J by 6 bases, with 12 bases between the two germline ends. Per the germline V gene, CDR1 is SGDLS and CDR2 is YYNGEE. The CDR3 has 13 residues. This chain's CDR3 is CASNQGLDEKLFF. In DNA, the CDR3 is TGTGCCAGCAATCAAGGGCTCGATGAAAAACTGTTTTTT.

This clone has only one observation. CDR3 DNA: TGTGCCATCAGTGGGTCGACGGAGACTGAAGCTTTCTTT. Protein: CAISGSTETEAFF. The chain employs TRBV10-3 and TRBJ1-1, with unresolved D. The CDR3 covers 13 residues. V lost 4 bases and J lost 5, with 11 bases in between. CDR1 is ENHRY, CDR2 SYGVKD, per germline.

J is TRBJ2-7 and V is TRBV13, with 10 bases aligning to TRBD1. The germline V gene has CDR1 PRHDT and CDR2 FYEKMQ (reference sequence). V trimming: 8 bases; J trimming: 7 bases; junction bases outside the gene matches: 11. This CDR3 spans 14 amino acids. The CDR3 DNA reads as TGTGCCAGCTCGCCCCCGGACAGGGGGTCTGAGCAGTACTTC. It yields the protein CASSPPDRGSEQYF.

The chain employs TRBV7-9 and TRBJ2-7; D remains unclear. CDR1 is SEHNR and CDR2 is FQNEAQ in the germline V gene (reference sequence). V gave up 3 bases and J gave up 2 bases, with 8 bases separating them. The CDR3 is made up of 13 amino acids. The DNA of the CDR3 is TGTGCCAGCAGCTTTGTTAAGCCCTACGAGCAGTACTTC. It encodes CASSFVKPYEQYF. The whole variable domain, filled in from reference TRBV7-9 and TRBJ2-7, reads DTGVSQNPRHKITKRGQNVTFRCDPISEHNRLYWYRQTLGQGPEFLTYFQNEAQLEKSRLLSDRFSAERPKGSFSTLEIQRTEQGDSAMYLCASSFVKPYEQYFGPGTRLTVT.

The V gene is TRBV15, the J gene TRBJ2-3; tentative D call: TRBD1 (6 bases). V was shortened by 9 bases and J by 2 bases, with 15 bases between the two germline ends. The germline gives CDR1 LNHNV, CDR2 YYDKDF (reference sequence). CDR3 length equals 14 residues. CDR3 DNA: TGTGCCACGAGACAGGCGAACAACACAGATACGCAGTATTTT. It codes for CATRQANNTDTQYF.

The chain employs TRBV29-1 and TRBJ2-1; the match to TRBD2 covers 9 bases. V shed 6 bases, J shed 3 bases, and the junction held 6 bases outside the gene matches. There are 14 residues in the CDR3. Germline V gene sequence: CDR1 SQVTM, CDR2 ANQGSEA. As DNA, the CDR3 is TGCAGCGTCGAAAGGACTAGCGTCTACAATGAGCAGTTCTTC. Amino acid sequence: CSVERTSVYNEQFF.